Listed below are T cell receptor beta chains from one sample, sequenced in a study of T cells in Graves' hyperthyroidism and ophthalmopathy. Via MiXCR, TCRdb re-called the multiplex PCR reads, giving one row per CDR3 protein. The sample carries 400,000 to 600,000 distinct CDR3 sequences, 15% to 20% recorded once. What was sequenced was blood. The source of these receptors is a woman aged 25 to 39 with Graves' ophthalmopathy. CDR3s include the opening cysteine and the closing phenylalanine or tryptophan. The order of the fields is V gene, J gene, D gene, CDR3 protein. A D gene is named only where the DNA matches it firmly.

v_call: TRBV4-3
j_call: TRBJ2-6
d_call: NA
cdr3_aa: CASSAGQRFSGANVLTF

v_call: TRBV4-3
j_call: TRBJ2-2
d_call: TRBD2
cdr3_aa: CASSHQLAGGYTGELFF

v_call: TRBV9
j_call: TRBJ1-2
d_call: NA
cdr3_aa: CASSALTYGYTF

v_call: TRBV19
j_call: TRBJ2-2
d_call: TRBD1
cdr3_aa: CASSIRRDRGRDGELFF

v_call: TRBV28
j_call: TRBJ1-5
d_call: NA
cdr3_aa: CASSLNLGPGPYQPQHF

v_call: TRBV28
j_call: TRBJ2-7
d_call: NA
cdr3_aa: CASSLPTDSYEQYF

v_call: TRBV7-2
j_call: TRBJ2-1
d_call: NA
cdr3_aa: CATEPPGIPFYNEQFF

v_call: TRBV20-1
j_call: TRBJ1-5
d_call: NA
cdr3_aa: CSASSQGRNQPPHF

v_call: TRBV7-6
j_call: TRBJ1-3
d_call: NA
cdr3_aa: CASSLLNSENSGNTIYF

v_call: TRBV20-1
j_call: TRBJ1-5
d_call: NA
cdr3_aa: CSARATGESRNQPQHF

v_call: TRBV6-2/TRBV6-3
j_call: TRBJ2-2
d_call: NA
cdr3_aa: CASREVGMSNTGELFF